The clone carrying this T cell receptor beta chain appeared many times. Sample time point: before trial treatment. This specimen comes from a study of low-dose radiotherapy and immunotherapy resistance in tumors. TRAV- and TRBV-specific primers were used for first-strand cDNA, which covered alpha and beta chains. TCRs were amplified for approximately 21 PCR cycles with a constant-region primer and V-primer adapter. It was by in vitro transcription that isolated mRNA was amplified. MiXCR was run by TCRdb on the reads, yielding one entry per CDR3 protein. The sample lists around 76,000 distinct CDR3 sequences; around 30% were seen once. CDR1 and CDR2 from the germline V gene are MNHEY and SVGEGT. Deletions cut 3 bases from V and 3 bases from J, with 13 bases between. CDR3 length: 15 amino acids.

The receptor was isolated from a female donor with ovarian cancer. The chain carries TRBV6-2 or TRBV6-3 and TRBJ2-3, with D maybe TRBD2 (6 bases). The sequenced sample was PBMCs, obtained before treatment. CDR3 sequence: CASSYGVSGTDTQYF. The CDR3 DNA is TGTGCCAGCAGTTATGGGGTTAGCGGAACAGATACGCAGTATTTT.